This TCR beta chain was identified during a study of Ad26.COV2.S vaccination and SARS-CoV-2 variants. Study background: Intramuscular Ad26.COV2.S doses were given once or twice, 56 days apart. Findings of the study overall: Placebo recipients showed lower spike-specific TCR breadth than vaccinees. Following vaccination, spike-specific CD8+ and CD4+ T cell responses reportedly exhibited substantial breadth.

Data came from immunoSEQ multiplex PCR; TCRdb stores just in-frame clones and leaves some out. The table lists a few hundred thousand clones, roughly 91% of them singletons. To note about this clone: The antigen is undetermined.

Stated treatment: around 19 received Ad26.COV2.S at low or high dose, single or two shots; several received placebo; per-sample allocation not given. Each sample was drawn 63 days after the first injection (of vaccine or placebo). V was pared by 1 base and J by 7 bases, with 16 bases of the junction left unmatched. The CDR3 runs to 17 residues. CDR1 SGHDT and CDR2 YYEEEE come from the germline V gene. The genes are TRBV5-6 and TRBJ2-7, with TRBD1 matching over 8 bases. Here the sequenced sample was peripheral blood, taken in a trial of Ad26.COV2.S vaccine versus placebo. This sequence originates from a person between 18 and 65 years old who received the Ad26.COV2.S COVID-19 vaccine or a placebo. This CDR3 is CASSLTPGTGLSTEQYF. The CDR3 DNA reads as TGTGCCAGCAGCTTGACCCCCGGGACAGGCTTATCGACGGAGCAGTACTTC.